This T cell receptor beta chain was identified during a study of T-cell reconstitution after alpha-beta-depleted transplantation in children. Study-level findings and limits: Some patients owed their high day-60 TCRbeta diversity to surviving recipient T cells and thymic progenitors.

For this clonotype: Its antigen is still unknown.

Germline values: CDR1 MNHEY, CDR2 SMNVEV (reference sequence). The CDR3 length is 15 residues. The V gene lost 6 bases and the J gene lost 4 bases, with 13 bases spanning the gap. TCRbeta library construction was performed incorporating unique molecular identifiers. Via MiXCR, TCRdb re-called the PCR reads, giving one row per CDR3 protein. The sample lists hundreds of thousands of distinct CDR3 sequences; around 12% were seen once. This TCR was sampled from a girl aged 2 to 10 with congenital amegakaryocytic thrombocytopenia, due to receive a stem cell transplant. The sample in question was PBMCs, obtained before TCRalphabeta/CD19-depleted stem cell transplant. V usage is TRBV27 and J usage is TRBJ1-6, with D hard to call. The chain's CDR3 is CASRFPGSYNSPLHF. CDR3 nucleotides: TGTGCCAGCAGATTCCCGGGGTCGTATAATTCACCCCTCCACTTT.